This TCR beta chain was sequenced for a study of blood T cell repertoires in COVID-19. Participants spanned ages about 18 to 95 years and resided in over 20 US areas. The study assigned cohorts using participant-reported clinical history. Original processing notes: The assay estimated nucleated cells by amplifying reference gene primers. Sequencing used immunoSEQ multiplex PCR; TCRdb keeps in-frame clones, though not all of them. V and J calls and clone size come straight from that table; D and trimming were deduced from the DNA. In the table there are about 200,000 clones, roughly 90% of which are singletons. This CDR3 has 13 residues. Germline assignment: CDR1 MDHEN and CDR2 SYDVKM. V shed 6 bases and J 5 bases; nucleotides not matched to a gene: 3.

The TCR was taken from a woman aged 30 to 39 who had been exposed to COVID-19. Sequencing input: PBMCs or T cells enriched from blood (not recorded which). This sequence joins TRBV28 and TRBJ1-5, with 8 nucleotides matching TRBD1. This chain's CDR3 is CASSWGQDQPQHF. CDR3 sequence (DNA): TGTGCCAGCAGCTGGGGACAGGATCAGCCCCAGCATTTT.